This T cell receptor beta chain is from a study of metastatic and nonmetastatic thyroid tumors. The V gene lost 5 bases and the J gene lost 2 bases, with 12 bases spanning the gap. Per germline, CDR1 SGHVS and CDR2 FNYEAQ. The CDR3 consists of 14 residues. TCRdb recomputed clones from the PCR reads via MiXCR. This table holds under 20,000 clones, around a third found once. Prior to thyroid surgery, none of the patients had received any treatment. A single count supports this clone. Sequences were obtained from tumor tissue. The J gene is TRBJ1-1, the V gene TRBV7-6; D perhaps matches TRBD1 (5 bases). This TCR came from a male donor with papillary thyroid cancer or a benign thyroid nodule (not recorded which). Some clones in this sample may be carry-over from other donors' samples. CDR3 DNA sequence: TGTGCCAGCAGCCACGGGACGGGTAACACTGAAGCTTTCTTT. Residues: CASSHGTGNTEAFF.